The present entry profiles one TCR beta chain with its context. It lacks a known antigen. The input lacks base qualities; no much larger clone sits a single base away. The sample belongs to a study of blood T cell repertoires in COVID-19 (dated by TCRdb to the early 2020s). At the level of the whole study: Samples covering the acute and convalescent phases of COVID-19 were provided by collaborators in the United States, Italy and Spain. The dataset comprised deeply sampled blood TCRbeta repertoires from subjects exposed to, actively infected with, or recovered from COVID-19. The material from the prospective study consisted of cDNA or gDNA derived from T cells, B-cell-depleted T cells, or PBMCs. HLA class I and class II types, where available, came from metadata supplied by the sample provider rather than from assay-based typing. Sample metadata almost always included a de-identified subject ID, COVID-19 status, age in years and sex. Samples came from the ongoing ImmuneRACE study (first 160 participants) plus 1,254 subjects from 6 global collaborators. The repertoires were released in a freely available public database meant as a resource for research on the immune response to SARS-CoV-2.

CDR1 SGHVS and CDR2 FNYEAQ were looked up in the germline V gene. The junction shows trimming of 5 bases on V and 2 bases on J, and the gene matches do not reach 7 bases of it. Measured from the cysteine to the phenylalanine, the CDR3 is 16 residues long. CDR3 DNA is the only sequence kept; it has 48 bases, read in frame from the first base. What the research found in general, with its limitations: How much clinical and demographic metadata was included differed by source and by participant, and the metadata was provided uncurated.

TCRbeta CDR3 regions were amplified from genomic DNA using the immunoSEQ Assay, a bias-controlled multiplex PCR. The original pipeline was this. The number of nucleated cells in each sample was estimated from the amplification of reference gene primers within the assay. To quantify the absolute abundance of each unique TCRbeta CDR3 rearrangement, sequence reads were collapsed and filtered. For each sample, productive Simpson clonality was calculated by taking the square root of Simpson's diversity index across productive rearrangements. TCRdb re-hosts the immuneACCESS table, in-frame sequences only. Its copies lack some clones; in the studies checked, an unresolved V gene accounts for under half of them, and the cause for the rest is not known. For V, J and clone size, that table is used; D and trimming come from the DNA. In this sample the table shows around 500,000 clones, around 89% of which occur a single time. 1.5% to 2% of the sample is held by the ten biggest clonotypes.

Enrolling through a virtual design, the prospective study's participants ranged in age from roughly 18 to 89 years and lived across around 25 United States geographic areas. In the prospective study, cohorts were assigned on the basis of participant-reported clinical history obtained from a screening survey and a study questionnaire. For ImmuneRACE Cohort 3, a participant was defined as recovered based on two consecutive negative NP/OP PCR tests, clearance by a healthcare professional, or resolution of symptoms. In the prospective study, whole blood, serum and a nasopharyngeal or oropharyngeal swab were collected from each participant by mobile phlebotomists. Over a roughly two-month period, participants in the prospective study had the option of providing additional blood draws and questionnaires. Before DNA extraction, prospective study blood samples were shipped either frozen or at room temperature.

The source is a woman aged 35 to 49 who had recovered from COVID-19. The V gene is TRBV7-6 and the J gene is TRBJ2-5, with 11 junctional bases fitting TRBD2. The specimen was PBMCs or T cells enriched from blood (not recorded which). The DNA reads as follows: TGTGCCAGCAGCGTAACTAGCGGGAGATATCAAGAGACCCAGTACTTC. Translated, this is CASSVTSGRYQETQYF.